This T cell receptor beta chain came from a study of cytomegalovirus exposure and HLA in healthy donors. The CDR3 is made up of 11 amino acids. Germline V gene lookup returns CDR1 SGHTA and CDR2 FQGNSA. PCR used 60 Vbeta primers and 13 Jbeta primers. Clones were sequenced by immunoSEQ multiplex PCR, and TCRdb holds only the in-frame ones, with some missing. The sample yields approximately 190,000 clones, over 70% seen once. Study conclusions and caveats: Another analysis was done later, and it associated around 16,000 TCR beta sequences with HLA alleles at 0.05 false discovery rate. The records held CMV serostatus as the only immune exposure information.

As to this clone: No antigen is known for it.

The clonotype originates from a man between 50 and 59 years old in good health and CMV-seronegative. The chain couples TRBV7-2 to TRBJ2-1; maybe TRBD2 (6 bases). Sequencing used PBMCs. Written as DNA, the CDR3 is TGTGCTTCGGCGGGGTACAATGAGCAGTTCTTC. Protein: CASAGYNEQFF.